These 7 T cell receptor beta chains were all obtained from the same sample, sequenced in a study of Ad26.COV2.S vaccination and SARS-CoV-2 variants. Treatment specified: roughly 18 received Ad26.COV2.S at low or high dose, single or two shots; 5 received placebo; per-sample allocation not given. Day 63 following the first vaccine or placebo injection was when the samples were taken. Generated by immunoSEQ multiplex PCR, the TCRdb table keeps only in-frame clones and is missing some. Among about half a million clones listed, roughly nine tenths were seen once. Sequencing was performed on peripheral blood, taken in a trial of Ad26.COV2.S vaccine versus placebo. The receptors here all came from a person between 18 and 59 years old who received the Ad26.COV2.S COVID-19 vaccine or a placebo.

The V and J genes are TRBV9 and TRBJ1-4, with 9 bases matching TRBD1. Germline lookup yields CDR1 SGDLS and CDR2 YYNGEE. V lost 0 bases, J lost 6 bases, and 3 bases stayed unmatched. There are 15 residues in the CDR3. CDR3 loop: CASSVGGQGDEKLFF. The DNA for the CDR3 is TGTGCCAGCAGCGTAGGGGGACAGGGAGATGAAAAACTGTTTTTT.

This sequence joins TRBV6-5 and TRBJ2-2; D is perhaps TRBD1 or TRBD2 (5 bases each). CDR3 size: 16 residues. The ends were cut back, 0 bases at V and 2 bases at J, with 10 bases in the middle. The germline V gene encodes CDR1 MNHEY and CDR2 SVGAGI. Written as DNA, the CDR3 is TGTGCCAGCAGTTACTCAGACAGCGGAAACACCGGGGAGCTGTTTTTT. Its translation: CASSYSDSGNTGELFF.

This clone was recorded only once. CDR3: CASSPLTADPDYGYTF. The DNA of the CDR3 is TGTGCCAGCAGTCCCCTAACAGCCGACCCCGACTATGGCTACACCTTC. The rearrangement uses TRBV6-6 and TRBJ1-2; no clear D. Trimming took 5 bases from V and 3 from J, leaving 19 bases between them. The CDR3 has 16 residues. Germline CDR1 MNHNY, CDR2 SVGAGI (reference sequence).

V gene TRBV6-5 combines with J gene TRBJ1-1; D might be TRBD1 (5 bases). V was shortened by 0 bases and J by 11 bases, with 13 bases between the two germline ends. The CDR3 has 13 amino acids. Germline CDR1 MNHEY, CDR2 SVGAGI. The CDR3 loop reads CASSYSQAGQAFF. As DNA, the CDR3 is TGTGCCAGCAGTTACTCCCAAGCAGGGCAGGCTTTCTTT.

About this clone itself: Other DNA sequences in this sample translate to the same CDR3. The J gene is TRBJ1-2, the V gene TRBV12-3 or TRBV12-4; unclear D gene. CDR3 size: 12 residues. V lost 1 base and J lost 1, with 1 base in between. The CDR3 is CASSLVNYGYTF. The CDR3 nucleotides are TGTGCCAGCAGTTTAGTTAACTATGGCTACACCTTC.

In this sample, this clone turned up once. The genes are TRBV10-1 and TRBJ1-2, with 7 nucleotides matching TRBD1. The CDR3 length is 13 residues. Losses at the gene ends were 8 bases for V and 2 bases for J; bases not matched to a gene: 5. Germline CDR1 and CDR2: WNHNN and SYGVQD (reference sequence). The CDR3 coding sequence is TGCGCCAGCTCAGGGGACAGAAACTATGGCTACACCTTC. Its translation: CASSGDRNYGYTF.

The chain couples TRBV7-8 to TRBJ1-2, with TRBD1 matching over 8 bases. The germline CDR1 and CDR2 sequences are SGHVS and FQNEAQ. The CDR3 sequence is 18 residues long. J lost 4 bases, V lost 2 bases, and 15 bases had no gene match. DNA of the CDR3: TGTGCCAGCAGCTTATATACTTCCCCGGGACAGGCGACCTATGGCTACACCTTC. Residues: CASSLYTSPGQATYGYTF.